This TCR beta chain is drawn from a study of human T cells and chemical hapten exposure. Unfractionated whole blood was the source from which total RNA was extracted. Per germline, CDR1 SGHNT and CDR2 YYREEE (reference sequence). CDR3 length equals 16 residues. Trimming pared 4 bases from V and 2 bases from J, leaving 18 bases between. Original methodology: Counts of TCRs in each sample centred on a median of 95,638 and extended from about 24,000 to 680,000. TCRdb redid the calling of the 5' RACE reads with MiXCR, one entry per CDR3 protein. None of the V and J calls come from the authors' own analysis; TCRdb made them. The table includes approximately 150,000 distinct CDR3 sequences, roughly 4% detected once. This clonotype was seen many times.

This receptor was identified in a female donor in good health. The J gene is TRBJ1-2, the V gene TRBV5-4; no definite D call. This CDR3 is CASSRYTVVSNYGYTF. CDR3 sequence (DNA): TGTGCCAGCAGCCGATATACAGTAGTTTCGAACTATGGCTACACCTTC.